This paragraph reports one TCR beta chain. What it binds is not known. These data are taken from a study of T cells in Graves' hyperthyroidism and ophthalmopathy. Study findings and constraints: Separation of ophthalmopathy from stable hyperthyroidism was achieved by a 13 V-J model.

Patients counted as stable if ophthalmopathy did not develop within 18 months. Uncontrolled infection, other autoimmune disease, pregnancy or lactation barred patients from enrollment. Amplified TCR beta CDR3 regions derived from RNA transcripts. A first-round RT-PCR of the TCR CDR3 used the HTBI primer set. TCRdb fed the multiplex PCR reads into MiXCR, producing one record per CDR3 protein. The data contain 300,000 to 400,000 distinct CDR3 sequences, 15% to 20% of them singletons. This sequence was found in a woman in her fifties or sixties with Graves' hyperthyroidism. The sequenced material came from blood.

The CDR3: CAWSIGSSYNEQFF. CDR3 in DNA: TGTGCCTGGAGTATAGGGTCCTCCTACAATGAGCAGTTCTTC. This chain uses TRBV30 with TRBJ2-1, with unresolved D. This CDR3 is built from 14 residues. V lost 2 bases and J 0 bases, leaving 8 bases between the germline ends. Germline CDR1 GTSNPN, CDR2 SVGIG (reference sequence).